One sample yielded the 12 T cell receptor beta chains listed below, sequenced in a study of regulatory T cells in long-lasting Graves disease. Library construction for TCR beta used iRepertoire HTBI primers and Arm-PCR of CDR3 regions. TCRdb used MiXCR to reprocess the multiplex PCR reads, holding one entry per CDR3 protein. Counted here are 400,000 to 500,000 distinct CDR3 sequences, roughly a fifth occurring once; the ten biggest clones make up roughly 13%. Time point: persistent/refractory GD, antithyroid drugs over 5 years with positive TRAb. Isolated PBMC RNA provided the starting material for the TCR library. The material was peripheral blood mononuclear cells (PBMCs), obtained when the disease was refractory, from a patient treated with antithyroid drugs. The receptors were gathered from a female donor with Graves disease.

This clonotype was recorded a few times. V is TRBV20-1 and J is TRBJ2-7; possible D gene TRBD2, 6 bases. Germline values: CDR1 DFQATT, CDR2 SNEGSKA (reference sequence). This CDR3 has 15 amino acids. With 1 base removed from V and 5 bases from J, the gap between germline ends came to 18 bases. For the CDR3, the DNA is TGCAGTGCTAGAGGGCTCCGGCGGGACGGGAACGAGCAGTACTTC. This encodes CSARGLRRDGNEQYF.

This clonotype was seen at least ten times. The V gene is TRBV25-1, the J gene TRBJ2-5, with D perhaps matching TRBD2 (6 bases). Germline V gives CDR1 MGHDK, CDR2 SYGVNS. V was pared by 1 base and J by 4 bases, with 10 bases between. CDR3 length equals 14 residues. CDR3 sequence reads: CASSEWGDSETQYF. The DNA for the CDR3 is TGTGCCAGCAGTGAATGGGGGGATTCAGAGACCCAGTACTTC.

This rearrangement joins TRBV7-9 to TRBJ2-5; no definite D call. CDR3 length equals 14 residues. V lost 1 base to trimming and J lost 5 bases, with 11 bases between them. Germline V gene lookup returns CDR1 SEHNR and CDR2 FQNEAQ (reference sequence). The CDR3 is CASSLVLGLETQYF. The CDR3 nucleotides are TGTGCCAGCAGCTTAGTTTTGGGCCTGGAGACCCAGTACTTC. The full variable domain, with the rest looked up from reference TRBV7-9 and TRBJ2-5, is DTGVSQNPRHKITKRGQNVTFRCDPISEHNRLYWYRQTLGQGPEFLTYFQNEAQLEKSRLLSDRFSAERPKGSFSTLEIQRTEQGDSAMYLCASSLVLGLETQYFGPGTRLLVL.

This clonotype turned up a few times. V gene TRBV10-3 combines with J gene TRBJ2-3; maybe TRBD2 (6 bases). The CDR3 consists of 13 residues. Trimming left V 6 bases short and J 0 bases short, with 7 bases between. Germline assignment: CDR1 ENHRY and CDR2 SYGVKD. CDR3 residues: CAISGTSTDTQYF. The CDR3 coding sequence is TGTGCCATCAGCGGGACTAGCACAGATACGCAGTATTTT.

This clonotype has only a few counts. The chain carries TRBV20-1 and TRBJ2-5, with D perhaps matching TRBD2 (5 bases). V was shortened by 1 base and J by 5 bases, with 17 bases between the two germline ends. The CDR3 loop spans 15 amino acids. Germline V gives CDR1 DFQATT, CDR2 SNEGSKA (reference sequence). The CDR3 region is CSARAKRSLVETQYF. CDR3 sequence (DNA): TGCAGTGCTAGAGCAAAGCGGTCCCTTGTTGAGACCCAGTACTTC.

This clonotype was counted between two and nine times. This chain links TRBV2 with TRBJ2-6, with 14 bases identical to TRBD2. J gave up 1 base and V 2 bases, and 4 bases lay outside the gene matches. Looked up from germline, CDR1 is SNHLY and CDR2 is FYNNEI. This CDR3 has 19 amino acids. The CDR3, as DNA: TGTGCCAGCAGTGAACCCGGGACTAGCGGGAGTTCTGGGGCCAACGTCCTGACTTTC. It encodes CASSEPGTSGSSGANVLTF.

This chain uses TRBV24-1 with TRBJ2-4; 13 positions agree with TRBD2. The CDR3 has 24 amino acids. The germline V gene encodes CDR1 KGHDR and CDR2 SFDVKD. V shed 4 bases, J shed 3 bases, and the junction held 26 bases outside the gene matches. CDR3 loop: CATSEGPTSGRAVRPYLDKNIQYF. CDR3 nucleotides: TGTGCCACCAGTGAAGGGCCCACTAGCGGGAGGGCGGTACGCCCCTATTTAGACAAAAACATTCAGTACTTC.

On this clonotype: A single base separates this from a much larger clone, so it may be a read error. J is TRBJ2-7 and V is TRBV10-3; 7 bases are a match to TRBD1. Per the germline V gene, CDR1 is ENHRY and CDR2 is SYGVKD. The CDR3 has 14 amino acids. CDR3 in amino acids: CTISDAGGSYEQYF. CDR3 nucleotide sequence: TGTACCATCAGTGACGCAGGGGGTTCCTACGAGCAGTACTTC.

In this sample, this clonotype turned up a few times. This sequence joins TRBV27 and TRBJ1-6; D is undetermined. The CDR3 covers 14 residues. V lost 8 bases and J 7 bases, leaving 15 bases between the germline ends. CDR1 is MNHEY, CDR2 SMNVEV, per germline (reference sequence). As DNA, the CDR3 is TGTGCCAGCCGCCCGGGGTCGGGGAATTCACCCCTCCACTTT. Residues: CASRPGSGNSPLHF.

As DNA, the CDR3 is TGTGCCAGCAGCCACAGCAGGGATGGCTACGAGCAGTACTTC. Amino acids: CASSHSRDGYEQYF. The chain employs TRBV14 and TRBJ2-7; maybe TRBD1 (5 bases). V dropped 3 bases and J dropped 3 bases, with 12 bases sitting between them. This CDR3 has 14 amino acids. Germline-derived CDR1 and CDR2 are SGHDN and FVKESK.

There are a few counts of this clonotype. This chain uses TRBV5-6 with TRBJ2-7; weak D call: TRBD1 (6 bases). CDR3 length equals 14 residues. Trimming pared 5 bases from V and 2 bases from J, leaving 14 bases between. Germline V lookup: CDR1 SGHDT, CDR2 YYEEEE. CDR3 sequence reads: CASRDQGSPYEQYF. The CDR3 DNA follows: TGTGCCAGCAGGGATCAGGGGTCTCCCTACGAGCAGTACTTC.

CDR3 coding DNA: TGTGCCAGCAGCCTAGGCTATATCGGTTCCGGGACGGAGAATTCACCCCTCCACTTT. Amino acids: CASSLGYIGSGTENSPLHF. The J gene is TRBJ1-6, the V gene TRBV7-9; weak D call: TRBD1 (5 bases). Germline CDR1 SEHNR, CDR2 FQNEAQ (reference sequence). The CDR3 has 19 amino acids. The ends were cut back, 5 bases at V and 7 bases at J, with 27 bases in the middle.